These T cell receptor beta chains were read from a single sample in a study of blood T cell repertoires in COVID-19. Here immunoSEQ multiplex PCR was the method, and the copy in TCRdb shows in-frame clones only, minus some. The sample consists of about 430,000 clones, roughly nine tenths of them appearing once. The material sequenced was PBMCs or T cells enriched from blood (not recorded which). The receptor source for this set is a man younger than 40 who had recovered from COVID-19. Each CDR3 is given with its conserved first and last residue. D genes are given only for firm matches. Clone size is shown for a subset of rows, as once, few, many or a class of expanded clone.

- | - | TRBJ1-5 | TRBV28 | TGTGCCAGCAGTCCGAGACATATAGTCTTCCCCCAGCATTTT | CASSPRHIVFPQHF
few | TRBD2 | TRBJ2-2 | TRBV7-8 | TGTGCCAGCAGCTTAGTGACTAGCGGGTTTACCGGGGAGCTGTTTTTT | CASSLVTSGFTGELFF
- | TRBD2 | TRBJ2-7 | TRBV5-1 | TGCGCCAGCAGCCCAGGGAGCGGGAGTCGGTACGAGCAGTACTTC | CASSPGSGSRYEQYF
- | - | TRBJ2-7 | TRBV9 | TGTGCCAGCAGCGTAGCCCTGGGGCCCTACGAGCAGTACTTC | CASSVALGPYEQYF
- | TRBD2 | TRBJ2-3 | TRBV13 | TGTGCCAGCAGCCTCTCAACCCCACTTAGCGGGAGGGCCACAGATACGCAGTATTTT | CASSLSTPLSGRATDTQYF
- | - | TRBJ1-2 | TRBV28 | TGTGCCAGCAGTGAACGGGGGGATGGCTACACCTTC | CASSERGDGYTF
once | - | TRBJ2-3 | TRBV5-6 | TGTGCCAGCAGCTTGCGCAGGGGCACAGATACGCAGTATTTT | CASSLRRGTDTQYF
- | TRBD1 | TRBJ1-1 | TRBV3-1/TRBV3-2 | TGTGCCAGCAGCCAAGAGACAGGGGGCCTATTACCTGAAGCTTTCTTT | CASSQETGGLLPEAFF
once | TRBD1 | TRBJ1-1 | TRBV5-5 | TGTGCCAGCAGCACCCAGGGGGACACTGAAGCTTTCTTT | CASSTQGDTEAFF
- | TRBD1 | TRBJ2-7 | TRBV19 | TGTGCCAGTAAAAACAGGGGGCTCCGGGAGCAGTACTTC | CASKNRGLREQYF
- | TRBD2 | TRBJ2-1 | TRBV3-1/TRBV3-2 | TGTGCCAGCACCCGTAGAGGCGGGAGAGGAAATGAGCAGTTCTTC | CASTRRGGRGNEQFF
- | - | TRBJ1-2 | TRBV28 | TGTGCCAGCAGCCGAGGACGGGGCTATGGCTACACCTTC | CASSRGRGYGYTF
- | - | TRBJ2-7 | TRBV2 | TGTGCCAGCAGTGATTTGAGAGGTCAGCAGTACTTC | CASSDLRGQQYF
few | - | TRBJ2-3 | TRBV19 | TGTGCCAGTGGACAGCTTTCTAGCACAGATACGCAGTATTTT | CASGQLSSTDTQYF
- | TRBD2 | TRBJ2-7 | TRBV5-6 | TGTGCCAGCAGCTTTAAGCGGGAGGGCCTCGCCTACGAGCAGTACTTC | CASSFKREGLAYEQYF
- | - | TRBJ1-2 | TRBV30 | TGTGCCTGGAGCCCAGCGCTGAGCTATGGCTACACCTTC | CAWSPALSYGYTF
- | TRBD2 | TRBJ2-5 | TRBV18 | TGTGCCAGCTCATCCGGACAGGGACTAGCGGGAGCTGGGCAAGAGACCCAGTACTTC | CASSSGQGLAGAGQETQYF
- | - | TRBJ1-1 | TRBV29-1 | TGCAGCGTGAATCGGGGTGGGGAAACTGAAGCTTTCTTT | CSVNRGGETEAFF
- | - | TRBJ1-1 | TRBV29-1 | TGCAGCGTTGGATCCGGACACGGTGGGGCTTTCTTT | CSVGSGHGGAFF
- | TRBD1 | TRBJ1-1 | TRBV6-5 | TGTGCCAGCAGTCTAGGGACAGCCACTGAAGCTTTCTTT | CASSLGTATEAFF
- | - | TRBJ2-1 | TRBV5-1 | TGCGCCAGCAGCTCGAGGCTAGCGAGAGGGTTTTCCGAGCAGTTCTTC | CASSSRLARGFSEQFF
- | TRBD1 | TRBJ2-3 | TRBV4-1 | TGCGCCAGCAGCCAAGAGGGAGTAGGACAGGGGTCAGATACGCAGTATTTT | CASSQEGVGQGSDTQYF
once | TRBD2 | TRBJ2-1 | TRBV30 | TGTGCCTGGGGGGGACTAGCGGGCGTTGAGCAGTTCTTC | CAWGGLAGVEQFF
- | TRBD1 | TRBJ1-2 | TRBV9 | TGTGCCAGCAGCGTAGCTGCAGGGGGTATCTATGGCTACACCTTC | CASSVAAGGIYGYTF
- | TRBD2 | TRBJ2-1 | TRBV3-1/TRBV3-2 | TGTGCCAGCAGCAGGAATAGCGGGATAAACAATGAGCAGTTCTTC | CASSRNSGINNEQFF
- | TRBD1 | TRBJ2-7 | TRBV28 | TGTGCCAGCAGTCCCGCGGGACAGGGGGGAAGGCGCGAGCAGTACTTC | CASSPAGQGGRREQYF
- | - | TRBJ2-1 | TRBV7-2 | TGTGCCAGCGTCCGCGGGACGTACAATGAGCAGTTCTTC | CASVRGTYNEQFF
- | TRBD1 | TRBJ2-7 | TRBV7-9 | TGTGCCAGCAGCTTGGGACAGGGCGGGGACGAGCAGTACTTC | CASSLGQGGDEQYF
- | - | TRBJ2-1 | TRBV6-5 | TGTGCCAGCAGGGGGGGCGGGAGTATTAATGAGCAGTTCTTC | CASRGGGSINEQFF
once | - | TRBJ1-6 | TRBV18 | TGTGCCAGCTCAATGCAGGGTAAATCACCCCTCCACTTT | CASSMQGKSPLHF
- | - | TRBJ1-4 | TRBV18 | TGTGCCAGCTCCCGATTTGGGCAGGGCAGGAACGAAAAACTGTTTTTT | CASSRFGQGRNEKLFF
- | - | TRBJ1-3 | TRBV10-3 | TGTGCAGGGAGCTCTGGAAACACCATATATTTT | CAGSSGNTIYF
- | - | TRBJ2-2 | TRBV18 | TGTGCCAGCTCACCAGTGGGGGCGCCTGGCGGGGAGCTGTTTTTT | CASSPVGAPGGELFF
- | TRBD1 | TRBJ1-5 | TRBV28 | TGTGCCAGCAGTTTACCAGGGGGCCTTCAGCCCCAGCATTTT | CASSLPGGLQPQHF
- | - | TRBJ1-1 | TRBV14 | TGTGCCAGCAGCCCGAGGAGAGTGGAAAACACTGAAGCTTTCTTT | CASSPRRVENTEAFF
- | - | TRBJ2-1 | TRBV18 | TGTGCCAGCTCCGTACTAGCTGGAGCGTTTGTAAACAATGAGCAGTTCTTC | CASSVLAGAFVNNEQFF
- | - | TRBJ1-2 | TRBV28 | TGTGCCAGCAGTTCGGTGGGGGGTTATGGCTACACCTTC | CASSSVGGYGYTF
- | - | TRBJ1-1 | TRBV30 | TGTGCCTGGAGTAAGGGGCCGAACACTGAAGCTTTCTTT | CAWSKGPNTEAFF
- | - | TRBJ2-7 | TRBV10-3 | TGTGCCATCCTCAGGGGGGTCTCCTACGAGCAGTACTTC | CAILRGVSYEQYF
once | TRBD2 | TRBJ2-3 | TRBV29-1 | TGCAGCGTCACTAGCGGGAGTCGGGATACGCAGTATTTT | CSVTSGSRDTQYF
- | - | TRBJ1-1 | TRBV9 | TGTGCCAGCAGCGCTGTAGGGCGAAAGGGAGCCACTGAAGCTTTCTTT | CASSAVGRKGATEAFF
- | TRBD2 | TRBJ2-3 | TRBV5-1 | TGCGCCAGCAGCTTGGCCTTGGGGGTAGCGGGAAGCACAGATACGCAGTATTTT | CASSLALGVAGSTDTQYF
- | - | TRBJ1-5 | TRBV9 | TGTGCCAGCAGCCGTTCCACAGGGTTGAATCAGCCCCAGCATTTT | CASSRSTGLNQPQHF
- | TRBD2 | TRBJ2-1 | TRBV7-9 | TGTGCCAGCCCCCCGGGACTAGCGGGAAATGGACACAATGAGCAGTTCTTC | CASPPGLAGNGHNEQFF
- | - | TRBJ1-1 | TRBV2 | TGTGCCAGCAGCCAACAGCAAAACACTGAAGCTTTCTTT | CASSQQQNTEAFF
once | - | TRBJ1-4 | TRBV3-1/TRBV3-2 | TGTGCCAGCAGCGGACTGGCGGGGGCGCTCGAAAAACTGTTTTTT | CASSGLAGALEKLFF
- | TRBD1 | TRBJ2-2 | TRBV12-5 | TGTGCTAGTGGTTTAGGACAGGGGTTCACCGGGGAGCTGTTTTTT | CASGLGQGFTGELFF
- | - | TRBJ2-2 | TRBV24-1 | TGTGCCACCCGCCCCGGCAGGGGTGCCACCGGGGAGCTGTTTTTT | CATRPGRGATGELFF
once | TRBD1 | TRBJ1-3 | TRBV5-6 | TGTGCCAGCAGCTTAACCATGGGACAGGGGTACGGAAACACCATATATTTT | CASSLTMGQGYGNTIYF
- | TRBD1 | TRBJ1-1 | TRBV28 | TGTGCCAGCCGACAGGGCAGGGGCACTGAAGCTTTCTTT | CASRQGRGTEAFF
- | - | TRBJ2-5 | TRBV5-4 | TGTGCCAGCAGCCTGGGCAAGACTCAAGAGACCCAGTACTTC | CASSLGKTQETQYF
many | TRBD2 | TRBJ2-3 | TRBV30 | TGTGCCTGGAGTAGGGATAGCGGGGCAGATACGCAGTATTTT | CAWSRDSGADTQYF
once | TRBD2 | TRBJ2-3 | TRBV5-4 | TGTGCCAGCAGCTTGGACGTAGCGGGAGCTAGTAGAGATACGCAGTATTTT | CASSLDVAGASRDTQYF
- | - | TRBJ2-2 | TRBV29-1 | TGCAGCGTTGGAGGGGGTGCCGGGGAGCTGTTTTTT | CSVGGGAGELFF
- | TRBD1 | TRBJ1-4 | TRBV5-1 | TGCGCCAGCAGCTCGGGACAGCTCGATGAAAAACTGTTTTTT | CASSSGQLDEKLFF
- | - | TRBJ2-5 | TRBV29-1 | TGCAGCGTTGTGGACAGCCAAGAGACCCAGTACTTC | CSVVDSQETQYF
- | - | TRBJ1-2 | TRBV29-1 | TGCAGCGCAACAAAGGCGGCGTACTATGGCTACACCTTC | CSATKAAYYGYTF
- | - | TRBJ2-3 | TRBV11-2 | TGTGCCAGCAGCTTAGTTGTAGCGAGCACAGATACGCAGTATTTT | CASSLVVASTDTQYF
- | - | TRBJ2-7 | TRBV5-5 | TGTGCCAGCAGCTTGGCTTTACAGGGAGGGGACGAGCAGTACTTC | CASSLALQGGDEQYF